The 27 T cell receptor beta chains in this list originate from one sample, sequenced in a study of CD8 T cells in ankylosing spondylitis listed by TCRdb under 2017. Libraries were built with 5' RACE. Sequenced using an Illumina HiSeq 2500. TCRdb trimmed public reads at Q25 via fastp, called clones via MiXCR and kept in-frame beta chains. Each entry is one CDR3 protein sequence, shown with its most common DNA and genes. The sample table holds tens of thousands of distinct CDR3 sequences, of which about 5.7% were seen once. The ten most abundant clones make up over 2% of the sample. The source material was blood, either unsorted or a sorted T cell fraction (not recorded which). These receptors were collected from a male donor with ankylosing spondylitis or in good health (not recorded which).

This chain joins TRBV7-2 and TRBJ2-1; 8 bases are shared with TRBD1. V lost 5 bases, J lost 5 bases, and 11 bases stayed unmatched. Per the germline V gene, CDR1 is SGHTA and CDR2 is FQGNSA. The CDR3 is made up of 16 amino acids. This CDR3 is CASSAWGQEINNEQFF. CDR3 in DNA: TGTGCCAGCAGCGCGTGGGGACAGGAGATAAACAATGAGCAGTTCTTC.

This clonotype has ten or more counts. The chain couples TRBV5-1 to TRBJ1-2; D is unclear. CDR3 length: 16 amino acids. Germline V gene data show CDR1 as SGHRS and CDR2 as YFSETQ. V gave up 4 bases and J gave up 2 bases, with 18 bases separating them. For the CDR3, the DNA is TGCGCCAGCAGCCTGGAAAGGAGGACCCCGAACTATGGCTACACCTTC. This encodes CASSLERRTPNYGYTF.

The table lists this clonotype with many counts. This sequence joins TRBV5-6 and TRBJ2-2; D unresolved. With 0 bases removed from V and 7 bases from J, the gap between germline ends came to 7 bases. The CDR3 spans 13 residues. The V gene's germline CDR1 is SGHDT and CDR2 YYEEEE. The chain's CDR3 is CASSLGTYGELFF. Written as DNA, the CDR3 is TGTGCCAGCAGCTTGGGCACATACGGGGAGCTGTTTTTT.

This clonotype was seen ten or more times. The rearrangement uses TRBV11-2 and TRBJ2-3; D may be TRBD2 (6 bases). Per the germline V gene, CDR1 is SGHAT and CDR2 is FQNNGV. The CDR3 is 17 amino acids. Trimming cost V 6 bases and J 2 bases, with 21 bases left between them. CDR3 nucleotide sequence: TGTGCCAGCAGTCCCTCATCGTCGCGGGGCCCCACAGATACGCAGTATTTT. It specifies CASSPSSSRGPTDTQYF. The variable domain in full, completed from reference TRBV11-2 and TRBJ2-3, reads EAGVAQSPRYKIIEKRQSVAFWCNPISGHATLYWYQQILGQGPKLLIQFQNNGVVDDSQLPKDRFSAERLKGVDSTLKIQPAKLEDSAVYLCASSPSSSRGPTDTQYFGPGTRLTVL.

The sample holds many counts of this clonotype. The chain carries TRBV3-1 and TRBJ2-2; D is uncertain. V was cut by 4 bases and J by 6 bases, with 6 bases left in between. Germline V lookup: CDR1 LGHDT, CDR2 YNNKEL (reference sequence). This CDR3 has 12 residues. The CDR3 nucleotides are TGTGCCAGCAGCCGAACCTCCGGGGAGCTGTTTTTT. It translates to CASSRTSGELFF.

The rearrangement joins TRBV4-2 to TRBJ1-2, with D possibly matching TRBD1 (6 bases). Per the germline V gene, CDR1 is LGHNA and CDR2 is YNFKEQ. V was clipped by 0 bases and J by 7 bases, with 15 bases between them. This CDR3 region has 15 residues. This CDR3 is CASSQDRNRDSGYTF. The CDR3 DNA reads TGTGCCAGCAGCCAAGATAGGAACAGGGACTCTGGCTACACCTTC.

Ten or more counts support this clonotype. This chain joins TRBV10-3 and TRBJ2-7, with D possibly matching TRBD1 (5 bases). Germline V gene sequence: CDR1 ENHRY, CDR2 SYGVKD. Trimming stripped 4 bases from V and 1 base from J, with 8 bases between. The CDR3 extends over 13 amino acids. In nucleotides, the CDR3 is TGTGCCATCAGTGCTTCAGGGTCCTACGAGCAGTACTTC. It encodes CAISASGSYEQYF.

In its sample, this clonotype was seen many times. This chain links TRBV5-1 with TRBJ1-2; 7 bases align to TRBD1. The CDR3 has 12 amino acids. V shed 7 bases and J 11 bases; nucleotides not matched to a gene: 11. The germline V gene has CDR1 SGHRS and CDR2 YFSETQ. In DNA form, the CDR3 reads TGCGCCAGCGGGGGACCGGGACAGCCATACACCTTC. Translated, it gives CASGGPGQPYTF.

This clonotype has a count of ten or more. V is TRBV20-1 and J is TRBJ2-5; 7 bases are shared with TRBD2. After removal of 1 base from V and 1 base from J, the junction contained 6 bases not matched to a gene. The CDR3 runs 15 residues. Germline CDR1 DFQATT, CDR2 SNEGSKA (reference sequence). CDR3 in amino acids: CSARGLAEIQETQYF. CDR3 sequence (DNA): TGCAGTGCTAGAGGGCTAGCGGAAATCCAAGAGACCCAGTACTTC.

This clonotype has a count of ten or more. The rearrangement joins TRBV5-1 to TRBJ2-3, with 7 nucleotides matching TRBD1. This CDR3 spans 13 amino acids. With V trimmed by 6 bases and J by 3 bases, 4 bases remained unmatched. The germline gives CDR1 SGHRS, CDR2 YFSETQ. CDR3 DNA: TGCGCCAGCATCGACAGGGAGACAGATACGCAGTATTTT. As protein: CASIDRETDTQYF.

The CDR3 sequence: CASSLGRMQETQYF. The CDR3, as DNA: TGTGCCAGCAGCTTAGGACGAATGCAAGAGACCCAGTACTTC. The chain joins TRBV7-2 to TRBJ2-5; D is uncertain. The CDR3 length is 14 residues. Looked up from germline, CDR1 is SGHTA and CDR2 is FQGNSA. V lost 1 base to trimming and J lost 2 bases, with 8 bases between them.

This clonotype appeared many times. This chain uses TRBV28 with TRBJ2-1; TRBD2 aligns across 13 bases. V shed 5 bases and J 2 bases; nucleotides not matched to a gene: 3. There are 16 residues in the CDR3. CDR1 and CDR2 (germline): MDHEN, SYDVKM. The chain's CDR3 is CASSGTSGGAYNEQFF. In DNA, the CDR3 is TGTGCCAGCAGTGGAACTAGCGGGGGGGCCTACAATGAGCAGTTCTTC.

At least ten counts were recorded for this clonotype. The chain uses TRBV13 and TRBJ1-1; 7 bases line up with TRBD1. The CDR3 runs to 14 residues. The J segment lost 4 bases and the V segment lost 0 bases, leaving 2 bases of the junction unmatched. The V gene's germline CDR1 is PRHDT and CDR2 FYEKMQ (reference sequence). CDR3 nucleotide sequence: TGTGCCAGCAGCTTAGGAGAGGGGGCCACTGAAGCTTTCTTT. It specifies CASSLGEGATEAFF. Combining the CDR3 with reference TRBV13 and TRBJ1-1 gives the whole variable domain AAGVIQSPRHLIKEKRETATLKCYPIPRHDTVYWYQQGPGQDPQFLISFYEKMQSDKGSIPDRFSAQQFSDYHSELNMSSLELGDSALYFCASSLGEGATEAFFGQGTRLTVV.

This clonotype has at least ten counts. The V gene is TRBV6-6, the J gene TRBJ1-5; D remains ambiguous. The CDR3 is 14 residues long. CDR1 is MNHNY and CDR2 is SVGAGI in the germline V gene (reference sequence). The V end was cut by 0 bases, the J end by 1 base, with 4 bases between. The CDR3 sequence: CASSYSGSNQPQHF. Here the CDR3 DNA reads TGTGCCAGCAGTTACTCGGGGAGCAATCAGCCCCAGCATTTT.

The sample holds many counts of this clonotype. V gene TRBV11-2 combines with J gene TRBJ1-3; D may be TRBD1 (5 bases). The length of the CDR3 is 13 residues. From germline, CDR1 is SGHAT and CDR2 FQNNGV. V shed 5 bases and J shed 3 bases, with 8 bases lying between them. The CDR3 region has the DNA TGTGCCAGCAGCCCGACAGATGGAAACACCATATATTTT. This translates into CASSPTDGNTIYF.

This clonotype was observed many times. The V call is TRBV7-9, the J call TRBJ1-2, with 7 bases identical to TRBD1. There are 13 residues in the CDR3. The junction had 4 bases not matched to a gene; V was cut back by 4 bases and J by 5 bases. Germline V lookup: CDR1 SEHNR, CDR2 FQNEAQ (reference sequence). CDR3 amino acids: CASSSGQFYGYTF. CDR3 DNA sequence: TGTGCCAGCAGCTCGGGACAGTTTTATGGCTACACCTTC.

This clonotype was detected ten times or more. The rearrangement links TRBV10-2 to TRBJ2-7, with TRBD1 identical over 9 bases. V dropped 10 bases and J dropped 3; count of bases not matched to a gene: 4. Germline lookup yields CDR1 WSHSY and CDR2 SAAADI. This CDR3 has 12 amino acids. The chain's CDR3 is CATRQGDYEQYF. CDR3 DNA: TGCGCCACAAGACAGGGGGACTACGAGCAGTACTTC.

This clonotype was counted many times. The chain is built from TRBV10-3 and TRBJ2-5, with D unresolved. Trimming removed 10 bases at V and 3 bases at J, with 9 bases between. CDR1 and CDR2 (germline): ENHRY, SYGVKD. The CDR3 sequence is 11 residues long. CDR3 amino acids: CATSREETQYF. The CDR3 nucleotides read TGTGCCACCTCCCGGGAAGAGACCCAGTACTTC.

This clonotype came up many times. This rearrangement joins TRBV7-2 to TRBJ1-5; 8 nucleotides line up with TRBD1. The CDR3 spans 15 residues. Germline V gene data show CDR1 as SGHTA and CDR2 as FQGNSA. V lost 5 bases and J lost 6; bases outside the gene matches: 9. CDR3 region: CASSPSTGAGQPQHF. CDR3 bases: TGTGCCAGCAGCCCCTCGACAGGGGCTGGTCAGCCCCAGCATTTT. The complete variable domain, with remaining parts taken from reference TRBV7-2 and TRBJ1-5, reads GAGVSQSPSNKVTEKGKDVELRCDPISGHTALYWYRQSLGQGLEFLIYFQGNSAPDKSGLPSDRFSAERTGGSVSTLTIQRTQQEDSAVYLCASSPSTGAGQPQHFGDGTRLSIL.

This clonotype has at least ten counts. The chain recombines TRBV25-1 with TRBJ2-5; D remains ambiguous. Germline-derived CDR1 and CDR2 are MGHDK and SYGVNS. Deletions cut 3 bases from V and 5 bases from J, with 7 bases between. The CDR3 runs 12 residues. The CDR3 region is CASSEGLETQYF. The DNA for the CDR3 is TGTGCCAGCAGTGAGGGTTTGGAGACCCAGTACTTC.

This clonotype has ten or more counts. This chain joins TRBV28 and TRBJ2-3, with 15 nucleotides matching TRBD2. Germline V gene data show CDR1 as MDHEN and CDR2 as SYDVKM. With 6 bases clipped from V and 6 bases from J, the junction kept 7 bases outside the gene matches. CDR3 size: 16 residues. The CDR3 loop reads CASRGTSGGFADTQYF. CDR3 in DNA: TGTGCCAGCAGGGGGACTAGCGGGGGGTTTGCTGATACGCAGTATTTT. Variable domain in full (rest from reference TRBV28 and TRBJ2-3): DVKVTQSSRYLVKRTGEKVFLECVQDMDHENMFWYRQDPGLGLRLIYFSYDVKMKEKGDIPEGYSVSREKKERFSLILESASTNQTSMYLCASRGTSGGFADTQYFGPGTRLTVL.

This clonotype has at least ten counts. This chain uses TRBV9 with TRBJ1-1; D may be TRBD1 (5 bases). The ends were cut back, 0 bases at V and 0 bases at J, with 15 bases in the middle. Germline V gene lookup returns CDR1 SGDLS and CDR2 YYNGEE. The length of the CDR3 is 17 residues. The CDR3 nucleotides read TGTGCCAGCAGCGTAGATCCCCCCGGGGGATTGAACACTGAAGCTTTCTTT. It translates to CASSVDPPGGLNTEAFF.

This clonotype was observed many times. The genes are TRBV29-1 and TRBJ1-2; no clear D. Trimming stripped 7 bases from V and 10 bases from J, with 16 bases between. CDR3 length: 11 amino acids. The V gene's germline CDR1 is SQVTM and CDR2 ANQGSEA. The CDR3 sequence is CSAGDGTFYTF. As DNA, the CDR3 is TGCAGCGCTGGGGATGGAACCTTCTACACCTTC.

This clonotype was counted ten times or more. This sequence joins TRBV28 and TRBJ1-3, with TRBD1 matching over 8 bases. Trimming took 6 bases from V and 2 from J; bases not matched to a gene: 3. The CDR3 consists of 14 residues. Germline V gene data show CDR1 as MDHEN and CDR2 as SYDVKM. The CDR3 DNA reads TGTGCCAGCAGAACGACAGGGGCTGGAAACACCATATATTTT. Translation gives CASRTTGAGNTIYF. The full variable domain, completed using reference TRBV28 and TRBJ1-3, is DVKVTQSSRYLVKRTGEKVFLECVQDMDHENMFWYRQDPGLGLRLIYFSYDVKMKEKGDIPEGYSVSREKKERFSLILESASTNQTSMYLCASRTTGAGNTIYFGEGSWLTVV.

This clonotype was recorded many times. The chain has TRBV12-5 and TRBJ2-2, with a tentative D call TRBD1 (5 bases). The CDR3 is made up of 17 amino acids. Germline V gene sequence: CDR1 LGHNT, CDR2 FRNRAP. V was clipped by 6 bases and J by 4 bases, with 21 bases between them. The CDR3 DNA follows: TGTGCTAGTGGCCCCCAGGGTGTAGAAAGGGCCACCGGGGAGCTGTTTTTT. This codes for CASGPQGVERATGELFF.

This clonotype was recorded many times. The chain employs TRBV5-1 and TRBJ2-2, with D uncertain. The CDR3 consists of 14 residues. V lost 0 bases and J lost 4, with 7 bases in between. In germline, CDR1 is SGHRS, CDR2 YFSETQ. The CDR3 DNA reads as TGCGCCAGCAGCTTGGCGGTTCGCACCGGGGAGCTGTTTTTT. Protein sequence: CASSLAVRTGELFF.

This clonotype was counted a single time. Given a much more abundant clone one base away, this may be a read error. The chain employs TRBV5-1 and TRBJ2-7; the D is unclear. Trimming stripped 2 bases from V and 7 bases from J, with 7 bases between. The CDR3 is made up of 11 amino acids. Germline V gives CDR1 SGHRS, CDR2 YFSETQ. The CDR3 DNA follows: TGCGCCAGCAGCTTTGCGGATGAGCAGTACTTC. Amino acid sequence: CASSFADEQYF.